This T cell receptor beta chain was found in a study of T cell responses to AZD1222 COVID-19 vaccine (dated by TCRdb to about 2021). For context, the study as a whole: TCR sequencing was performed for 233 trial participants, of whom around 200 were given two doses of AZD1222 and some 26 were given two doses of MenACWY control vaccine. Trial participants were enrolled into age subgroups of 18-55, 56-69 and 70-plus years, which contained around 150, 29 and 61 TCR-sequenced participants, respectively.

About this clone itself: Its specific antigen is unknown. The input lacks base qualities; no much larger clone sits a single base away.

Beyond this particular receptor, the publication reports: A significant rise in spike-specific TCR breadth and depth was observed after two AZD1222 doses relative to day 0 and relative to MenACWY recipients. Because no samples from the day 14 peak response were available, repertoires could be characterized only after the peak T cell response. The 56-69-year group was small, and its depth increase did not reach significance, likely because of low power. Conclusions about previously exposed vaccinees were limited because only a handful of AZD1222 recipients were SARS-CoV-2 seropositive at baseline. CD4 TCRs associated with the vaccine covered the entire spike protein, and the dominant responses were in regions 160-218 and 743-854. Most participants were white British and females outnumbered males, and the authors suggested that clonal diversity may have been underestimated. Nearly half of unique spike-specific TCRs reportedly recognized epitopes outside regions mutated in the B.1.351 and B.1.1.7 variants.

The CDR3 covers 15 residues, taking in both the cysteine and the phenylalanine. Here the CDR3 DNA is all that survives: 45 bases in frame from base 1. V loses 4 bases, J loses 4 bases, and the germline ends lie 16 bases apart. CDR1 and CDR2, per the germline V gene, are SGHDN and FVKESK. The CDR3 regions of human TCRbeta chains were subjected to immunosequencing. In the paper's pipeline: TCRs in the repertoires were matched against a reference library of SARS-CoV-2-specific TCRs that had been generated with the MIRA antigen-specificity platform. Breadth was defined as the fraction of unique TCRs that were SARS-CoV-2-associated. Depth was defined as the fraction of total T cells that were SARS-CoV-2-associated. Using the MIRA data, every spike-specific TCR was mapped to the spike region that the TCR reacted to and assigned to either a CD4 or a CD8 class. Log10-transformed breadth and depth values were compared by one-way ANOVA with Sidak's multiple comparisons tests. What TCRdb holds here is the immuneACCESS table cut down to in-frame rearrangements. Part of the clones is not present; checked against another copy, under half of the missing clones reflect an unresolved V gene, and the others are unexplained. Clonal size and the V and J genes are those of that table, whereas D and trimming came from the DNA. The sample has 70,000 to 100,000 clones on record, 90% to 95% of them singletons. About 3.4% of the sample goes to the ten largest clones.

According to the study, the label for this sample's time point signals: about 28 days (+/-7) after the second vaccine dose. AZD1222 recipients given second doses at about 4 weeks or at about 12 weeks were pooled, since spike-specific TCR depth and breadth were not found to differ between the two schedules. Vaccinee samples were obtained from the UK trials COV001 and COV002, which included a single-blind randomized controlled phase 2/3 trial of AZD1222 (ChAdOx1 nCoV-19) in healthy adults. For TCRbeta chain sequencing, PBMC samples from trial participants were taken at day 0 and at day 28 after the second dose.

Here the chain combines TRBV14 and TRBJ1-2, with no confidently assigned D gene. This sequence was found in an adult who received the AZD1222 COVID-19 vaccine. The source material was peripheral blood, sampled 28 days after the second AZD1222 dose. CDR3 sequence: CASSRGLGSGYGYTF. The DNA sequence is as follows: TGTGCCAGCAGCCGCGGCCTGGGGTCGGGCTATGGCTACACCTTC.